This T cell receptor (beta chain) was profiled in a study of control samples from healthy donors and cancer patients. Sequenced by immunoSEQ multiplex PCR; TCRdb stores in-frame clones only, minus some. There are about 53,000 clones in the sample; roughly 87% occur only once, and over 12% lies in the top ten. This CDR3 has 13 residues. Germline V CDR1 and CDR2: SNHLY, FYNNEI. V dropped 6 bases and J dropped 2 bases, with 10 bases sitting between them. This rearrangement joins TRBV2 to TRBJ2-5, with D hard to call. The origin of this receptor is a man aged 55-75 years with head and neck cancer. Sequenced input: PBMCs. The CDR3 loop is CASRTQLQETQYF. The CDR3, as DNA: TGTGCCAGCAGGACGCAGTTACAAGAGACCCAGTACTTC.